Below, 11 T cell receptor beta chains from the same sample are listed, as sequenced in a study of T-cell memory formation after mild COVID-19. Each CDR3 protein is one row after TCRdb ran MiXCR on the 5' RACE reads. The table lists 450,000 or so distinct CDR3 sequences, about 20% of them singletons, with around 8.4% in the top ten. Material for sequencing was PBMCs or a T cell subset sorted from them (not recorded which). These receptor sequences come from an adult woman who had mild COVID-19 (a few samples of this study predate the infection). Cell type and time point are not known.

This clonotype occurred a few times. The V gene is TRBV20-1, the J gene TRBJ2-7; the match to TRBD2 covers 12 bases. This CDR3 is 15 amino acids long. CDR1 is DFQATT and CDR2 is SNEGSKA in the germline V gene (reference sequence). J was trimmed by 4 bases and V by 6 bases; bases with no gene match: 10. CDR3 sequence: CSAPALAGGGYEQYF. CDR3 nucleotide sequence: TGCAGTGCCCCAGCTCTAGCGGGAGGGGGATACGAGCAGTACTTC.

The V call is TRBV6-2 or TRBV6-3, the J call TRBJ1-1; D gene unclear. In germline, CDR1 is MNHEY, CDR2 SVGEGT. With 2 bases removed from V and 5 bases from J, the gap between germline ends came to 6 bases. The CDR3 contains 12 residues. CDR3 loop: CASSYLATEAFF. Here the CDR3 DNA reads TGTGCCAGCAGTTACCTGGCTACTGAAGCTTTCTTT.

The CDR3, as DNA: TGCGCCAGCAGCTCAACAGGGGGCGGACAAGAGACCCAGTACTTC. This encodes CASSSTGGGQETQYF. The chain uses TRBV5-1 and TRBJ2-5, with TRBD1 matching 9 bases. This CDR3 has 15 residues. V lost 3 bases, J lost 2 bases, and 5 bases stayed unmatched. Germline V gives CDR1 SGHRS, CDR2 YFSETQ.

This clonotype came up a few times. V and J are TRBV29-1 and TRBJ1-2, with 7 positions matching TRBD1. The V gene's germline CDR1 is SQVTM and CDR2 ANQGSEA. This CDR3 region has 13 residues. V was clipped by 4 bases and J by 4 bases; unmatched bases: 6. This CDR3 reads CSVVPPGGYGYTF. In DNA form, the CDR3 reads TGCAGCGTTGTGCCCCCAGGGGGCTATGGCTACACCTTC.

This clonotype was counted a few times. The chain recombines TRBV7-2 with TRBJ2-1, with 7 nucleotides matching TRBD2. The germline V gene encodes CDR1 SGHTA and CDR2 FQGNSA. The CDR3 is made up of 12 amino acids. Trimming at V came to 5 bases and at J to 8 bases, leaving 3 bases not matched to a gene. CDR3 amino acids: CASSRTRDEQFF. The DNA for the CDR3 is TGTGCCAGCAGCCGGACTAGGGATGAGCAGTTCTTC.

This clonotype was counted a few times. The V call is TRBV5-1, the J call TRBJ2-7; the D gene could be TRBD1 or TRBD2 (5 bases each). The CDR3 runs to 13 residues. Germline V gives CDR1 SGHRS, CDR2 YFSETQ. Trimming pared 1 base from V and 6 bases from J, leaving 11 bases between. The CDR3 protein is CASSLYFGTEQYF. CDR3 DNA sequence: TGCGCCAGCAGCTTGTACTTCGGGACCGAGCAGTACTTC.

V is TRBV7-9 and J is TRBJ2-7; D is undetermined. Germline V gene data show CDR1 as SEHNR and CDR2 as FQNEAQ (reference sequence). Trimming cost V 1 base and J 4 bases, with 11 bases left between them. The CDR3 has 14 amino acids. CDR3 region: CASSLGVLDYEQYF. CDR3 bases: TGTGCCAGCAGCTTAGGGGTATTAGATTACGAGCAGTACTTC.

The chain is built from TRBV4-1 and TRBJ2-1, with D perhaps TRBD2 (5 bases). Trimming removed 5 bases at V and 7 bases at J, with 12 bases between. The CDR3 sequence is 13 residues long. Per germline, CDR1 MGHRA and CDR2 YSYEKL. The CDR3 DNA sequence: TGCGCCAGCAGCTCCCGGGGTTTGAATGAGCAGTTCTTC. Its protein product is CASSSRGLNEQFF.

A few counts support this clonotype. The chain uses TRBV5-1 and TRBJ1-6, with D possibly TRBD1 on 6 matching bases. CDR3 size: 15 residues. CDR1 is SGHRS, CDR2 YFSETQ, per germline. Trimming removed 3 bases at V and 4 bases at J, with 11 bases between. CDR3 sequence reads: CASSSSTGYNSPLHF. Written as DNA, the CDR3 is TGCGCCAGCAGCTCATCAACAGGGTATAATTCACCCCTCCACTTT.

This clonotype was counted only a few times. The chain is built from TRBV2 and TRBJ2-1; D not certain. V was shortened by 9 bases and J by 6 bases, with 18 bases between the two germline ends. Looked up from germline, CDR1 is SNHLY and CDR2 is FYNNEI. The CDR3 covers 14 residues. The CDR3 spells CARGAGSYGNEQFF. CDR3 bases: TGTGCCAGAGGTGCCGGGTCCTACGGCAATGAGCAGTTCTTC.

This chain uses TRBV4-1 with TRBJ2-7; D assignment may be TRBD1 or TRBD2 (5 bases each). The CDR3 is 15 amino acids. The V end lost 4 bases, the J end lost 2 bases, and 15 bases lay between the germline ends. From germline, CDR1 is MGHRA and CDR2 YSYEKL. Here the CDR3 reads CASSRAGSGTYEQYF. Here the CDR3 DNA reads TGCGCCAGCAGCCGCGCAGGGTCCGGGACCTACGAGCAGTACTTC.